The source of this T cell receptor (beta chain) is a study of shared clonotypes between healthy human individuals. The protocol was immunoSEQ multiplex PCR, while the TCRdb copy is restricted to in-frame clones and leaves out a portion. The data show roughly 2.2 million clones, with 80% to 95% seen just once and 0.37% held by the top ten. In germline, CDR1 is SNHLY, CDR2 FYNNEI. Trimming removed 4 bases from V and 2 bases from J, with 14 bases in between. This CDR3 has 16 residues. This chain joins TRBV2 and TRBJ1-4, with D possibly being TRBD1 (5 bases). Sequencing was done on a sample of naive CD4+ T cells from PBMCs. Subset: CD45RA+ positively selected. The TCR was taken from a man aged 18 to 30 in good health. Some clones in this sample may be carry-over from other donors' samples. Here the CDR3 DNA reads TGTGCCAGCAGTGGGGGCCTAACCCCGACTAATGAAAAACTGTTTTTT. Residues: CASSGGLTPTNEKLFF. Full variable domain (missing parts from reference TRBV2 and TRBJ1-4): EPEVTQTPSHQVTQMGQEVILRCVPISNHLYFYWYRQILGQKVEFLVSFYNNEISEKSEIFDDQFSVERPDGSNFTLKIRSTKLEDSAMYFCASSGGLTPTNEKLFFGSGTQLSVL.